The 26 T cell receptor beta chains below come from one sample, sequenced in a study of T cell responses to AZD1222 COVID-19 vaccine. Only in-frame clones appear in the TCRdb table, and some are missing; sequencing was by immunoSEQ multiplex PCR. The sample yields 130,000 or so clones, 91% seen once. This sample comprised peripheral blood, obtained 28 days after the second AZD1222 dose. The receptor set was obtained from an adult who received the AZD1222 COVID-19 vaccine.

The V gene is TRBV6-2 or TRBV6-3, the J gene TRBJ1-5; maybe TRBD1 (6 bases). Germline loops: CDR1 MNHEY, CDR2 SVGEGT. V gave up 2 bases and J gave up 5 bases, with 10 bases separating them. This CDR3 is 14 amino acids long. The CDR3 is CASSYGGGDQPQHF. The CDR3 region has the DNA TGTGCCAGCAGTTACGGCGGGGGCGATCAGCCCCAGCATTTT.

This chain links TRBV4-1 with TRBJ2-1; D is undetermined. V was trimmed by 1 base and J by 8 bases, leaving 6 bases between them. The CDR3 spans 12 residues. Germline V CDR1 and CDR2: MGHRA, YSYEKL. CDR3 nucleotides: TGCGCCAGCAGCCAAGTCTCCTATGAGCAGTTCTTC. The encoded protein is CASSQVSYEQFF.

The V call is TRBV30, the J call TRBJ2-3, with a tentative D call TRBD1 (5 bases). Germline V CDR1 and CDR2: GTSNPN, SVGIG (reference sequence). The CDR3 contains 15 residues. V was trimmed by 3 bases and J by 1 base, leaving 14 bases between them. The CDR3 nucleotides are TGTGCCTGGAGCCGACTTTCCAGGGGCACAGATACGCAGTATTTT. It codes for CAWSRLSRGTDTQYF.

V usage is TRBV6-6 and J usage is TRBJ2-5; unclear D gene. The CDR3 is 13 amino acids. Germline loops: CDR1 MNHNY, CDR2 SVGAGI (reference sequence). V was pared by 6 bases and J by 6 bases, with 14 bases between. The CDR3 region is CASSQPTPKTQYF. The CDR3 nucleotides read TGTGCCAGCAGCCAGCCTACCCCTAAGACCCAGTACTTC.

The chain employs TRBV5-1 and TRBJ1-2, with 8 nucleotides matching TRBD1. The CDR3 consists of 16 residues. V trimming: 3 bases; J trimming: 3 bases; junction bases outside the gene matches: 10. Germline V gene data show CDR1 as SGHRS and CDR2 as YFSETQ. The DNA of the CDR3 is TGCGCCAGCAGCTGGGGACAGGCGGTGGGATACTATGGCTACACCTTC. This translates into CASSWGQAVGYYGYTF.

This chain joins TRBV6-1 and TRBJ1-1; the match to TRBD1 covers 7 bases. V dropped 3 bases and J dropped 3; count of bases not matched to a gene: 1. There are 13 residues in the CDR3. Per germline, CDR1 MNHNS and CDR2 SASEGT. CDR3 protein: CASSDRGDTEAFF. CDR3 DNA: TGTGCCAGCAGTGACAGGGGGGACACTGAAGCTTTCTTT.

The chain links TRBV18 to TRBJ1-1; D remains ambiguous. The CDR3 extends over 13 amino acids. V lost 10 bases and J lost 2, with 14 bases in between. Germline V gene data show CDR1 as KGHSH and CDR2 as LQKENI. The CDR3 protein is CATMNRLNTEAFF. The CDR3, as DNA: TGTGCCACCATGAATCGGCTAAACACTGAAGCTTTCTTT.

The chain links TRBV30 to TRBJ2-5, with D perhaps TRBD1 (5 bases). Trimming removed 4 bases at V and 1 base at J, with 16 bases between. The CDR3 length is 15 residues. Germline V gene sequence: CDR1 GTSNPN, CDR2 SVGIG (reference sequence). This CDR3 is CAWTTKQAIQETQYF. Here the CDR3 DNA reads TGTGCCTGGACTACGAAACAGGCTATCCAAGAGACCCAGTACTTC.

V usage is TRBV7-3 and J usage is TRBJ2-1; D gene uncertain. The CDR3 totals 16 residues. CDR1 is SGHTA and CDR2 is FQGTGA in the germline V gene. Trimming cost V 2 bases and J 3 bases, with 14 bases left between them. The CDR3 DNA follows: TGTGCCAGCAGCTTAGACGGCCCTGGATACTACAATGAGCAGTTCTTC. Translation gives CASSLDGPGYYNEQFF.

V is TRBV10-3 and J is TRBJ1-2, with 7 bases matching TRBD1. V lost 10 bases and J lost 2; bases outside the gene matches: 7. Germline lookup yields CDR1 ENHRY and CDR2 SYGVKD. CDR3 length: 13 residues. As DNA, the CDR3 is TGTGCCACCCTTCGGGACAGCAACTATGGCTACACCTTC. Amino acid sequence: CATLRDSNYGYTF.

The rearrangement uses TRBV6-5 and TRBJ2-2, with D possibly called TRBD1 or TRBD2 (5 bases each). Germline values: CDR1 MNHEY, CDR2 SVGAGI. V dropped 3 bases and J dropped 4 bases, with 15 bases sitting between them. The CDR3 is 16 residues long. In DNA form, the CDR3 reads TGTGCCAGCAGTTATTATCTGGTTGGGGGCACCGGGGAGCTGTTTTTT. It is translated as CASSYYLVGGTGELFF.

The chain carries TRBV2 and TRBJ2-5, with a possible D match to TRBD2 (6 bases). Trimming removed 4 bases from V and 1 base from J, with 10 bases in between. In germline, CDR1 is SNHLY, CDR2 FYNNEI. CDR3 length: 14 residues. DNA for the CDR3: TGTGCCAGCAGTGGGAGGGGATCCCAAGAGACCCAGTACTTC. Protein product: CASSGRGSQETQYF.

The rearrangement joins TRBV10-3 to TRBJ1-1; maybe TRBD1 (5 bases). This CDR3 has 15 residues. Germline V CDR1 and CDR2: ENHRY, SYGVKD. V lost 5 bases and J 4 bases, leaving 17 bases between the germline ends. CDR3 residues: CAISREPRGSTEAFF. CDR3 DNA: TGTGCCATCAGTCGGGAGCCGCGGGGGAGCACTGAAGCTTTCTTT.

The chain links TRBV6-2 or TRBV6-3 to TRBJ1-1, with 9 bases matching TRBD1. Germline CDR1 reads MNHEY; CDR2 reads SVGEGT. Losses at the gene ends were 5 bases for V and 2 bases for J; bases not matched to a gene: 3. CDR3 length: 14 amino acids. CDR3 in amino acids: CASSTGGSNTEAFF. The CDR3 DNA reads TGTGCCAGCAGTACAGGGGGCTCAAACACTGAAGCTTTCTTT.

This clone came up once. The CDR3 loop is CASSSGDSLNTEAFF. As DNA, the CDR3 is TGCGCCAGCAGCTCGGGGGACAGCCTGAACACTGAAGCTTTCTTT. This chain joins TRBV5-1 and TRBJ1-1; 7 bases fit TRBD1. Germline V lookup: CDR1 SGHRS, CDR2 YFSETQ. The CDR3 extends over 15 amino acids. V gave up 3 bases and J gave up 0 bases; unmatched junction bases: 5.

The chain uses TRBV7-9 and TRBJ2-7; TRBD1 matches at 12 bases. V was pared by 5 bases and J by 3 bases, with 5 bases of the junction left unmatched. The CDR3 has 15 residues. The germline V gene has CDR1 SEHNR and CDR2 FQNEAQ (reference sequence). The CDR3 spells CASSGGTGGFYEQYF. For the CDR3, the DNA is TGTGCCAGCAGCGGGGGGACAGGGGGCTTCTACGAGCAGTACTTC.

This clone was counted between two and nine times. V usage is TRBV29-1 and J usage is TRBJ2-7; D is unresolved. Trimming stripped 1 base from V and 7 bases from J, with 8 bases between. Germline V gives CDR1 SQVTM, CDR2 ANQGSEA. The CDR3 runs to 11 residues. CDR3 nucleotides: TGCAGCGTTGAAGTCAGCAATGAGCAGTACGTC. It specifies CSVEVSNEQYV.

The chain has TRBV3-1 (or the pseudogene TRBV3-2) and TRBJ2-7, with D hard to call. Germline V gene lookup returns CDR1 LGHDT and CDR2 YNNKEL (reference sequence). The V end was cut by 9 bases, the J end by 3 bases, with 6 bases between. CDR3 length: 10 residues. The CDR3 nucleotides read TGTGCCAGTCCCGACTACGAGCAGTACGTC. This codes for CASPDYEQYV.

The CDR3 region has the DNA TGTGCCAGCAGCCGACAGAGCTCCAACACTGAAGCTTTCTTT. Translation: CASSRQSSNTEAFF. The rearrangement joins TRBV9 to TRBJ1-1, with a weak D call TRBD1 (5 bases). Between the trimmed V and J ends, which lost 4 bases and 2 bases, there was a span of 12 bases. CDR3 size: 14 residues. Germline V gene lookup returns CDR1 SGDLS and CDR2 YYNGEE.

The gene calls are TRBV12-5 and TRBJ1-5; D remains ambiguous. V lost 6 bases to trimming and J lost 0 bases, with 12 bases between them. This CDR3 region has 15 residues. Per the germline V gene, CDR1 is LGHNT and CDR2 is FRNRAP. The CDR3 DNA follows: TGTGCTAGTGGACCCGGACGGTATAGCAATCAGCCCCAGCATTTT. Amino acids: CASGPGRYSNQPQHF.

The count of this clone is one. This chain connects TRBV5-1 to TRBJ1-3; D remains unclear. The length of the CDR3 is 13 residues. CDR1 and CDR2 from the germline V gene are SGHRS and YFSETQ. Trimming stripped 0 bases from V and 4 bases from J, with 5 bases between. The CDR3 DNA reads as TGCGCCAGCAGCTTGGCGTCCGGAAACACCATATATTTT. It specifies CASSLASGNTIYF.

The CDR3 DNA reads as TGTGCCAGCAGCCAGGGGCCCACGCAGTATTTT. Encoded protein: CASSQGPTQYF. The rearrangement links TRBV3-1 (or the pseudogene TRBV3-2) to TRBJ2-3; TRBD1 is a possible D gene (5 bases). Germline V gives CDR1 LGHDT, CDR2 YNNKEL (reference sequence). V was pared by 3 bases and J by 9 bases, with 7 bases between. This CDR3 is 11 amino acids long.

CDR3 coding DNA: TGTGCCAGCAGTTTCCAGGACAGGGATAACTACGAGCAGTACTTC. It encodes CASSFQDRDNYEQYF. The chain has TRBV27 and TRBJ2-7, with 8 nucleotides matching TRBD1. From germline, CDR1 is MNHEY and CDR2 SMNVEV (reference sequence). This CDR3 region has 15 residues. V was pared by 3 bases and J by 3 bases, with 7 bases of the junction left unmatched.

This clone was seen once. The chain joins TRBV25-1 to TRBJ1-1; 8 nucleotides line up with TRBD1. V trimming: 3 bases; J trimming: 8 bases; junction bases outside the gene matches: 8. The CDR3 spans 14 residues. The germline CDR1 and CDR2 sequences are MGHDK and SYGVNS. The CDR3 coding sequence is TGTGCCAGCAGTGATGGACAGGGTGTTCCCGAAGCTTTCTTT. This encodes CASSDGQGVPEAFF.

This chain connects TRBV5-4 to TRBJ1-3, with D perhaps matching TRBD1 (5 bases). The CDR3 consists of 16 residues. The ends were cut back, 4 bases at V and 3 bases at J, with 17 bases in the middle. Germline CDR1 reads SGHNT; CDR2 reads YYREEE (reference sequence). The CDR3 loop is CASSMGGSVRGNTIYF. The CDR3 nucleotides are TGTGCCAGCAGCATGGGGGGATCAGTTCGTGGAAACACCATATATTTT.

This clone has just one count. This chain links TRBV11-2 with TRBJ2-7, with 8 bases that match TRBD2. CDR3 size: 14 residues. CDR1 is SGHAT and CDR2 is FQNNGV in the germline V gene. Trimming at V came to 5 bases and at J to 3 bases, leaving 6 bases not matched to a gene. CDR3 loop: CASSPPAGVYEQYV. The CDR3 DNA reads as TGTGCCAGCAGCCCACCAGCGGGAGTCTACGAGCAGTACGTC.